The 10 T cell receptor beta chains in this list originate from one sample, sequenced in a study of early T cells in non-severe SARS-CoV-2 infection. TCRdb ran MiXCR on the 5' RACE reads and lists one entry per CDR3 protein. The sample holds fewer than 60,000 distinct CDR3 sequences, around 4.6% seen once. The specimen sequenced was whole blood. Receptors originate from an adult who was a healthcare worker with PCR-confirmed SARS-CoV-2 infection or an uninfected control (not recorded which).

This clonotype was detected many times. The rearrangement joins TRBV20-1 to TRBJ2-7, with D tentatively TRBD1 (5 bases). Trimming removed 1 base from V and 6 bases from J, with 19 bases in between. The germline V gene encodes CDR1 DFQATT and CDR2 SNEGSKA (reference sequence). The CDR3 runs 15 residues. The CDR3 DNA reads TGCAGTGCTAGAGGAGGATTTGCAGGGCGCATCGAGCAGTACTTC. It is translated as CSARGGFAGRIEQYF.

Ten or more counts support this clonotype. V is TRBV4-2 and J is TRBJ1-5, with D perhaps matching TRBD1 (5 bases). From germline, CDR1 is LGHNA and CDR2 YNFKEQ. The length of the CDR3 is 14 residues. Trimming removed 3 bases at V and 7 bases at J, with 13 bases between. As DNA, the CDR3 is TGTGCCAGCAGCCAGCAGGGTAGGGGACAGCCCCAGCATTTT. Translating gives CASSQQGRGQPQHF.

This clonotype was detected a few times. The CDR3 spells CASSYSGVFVNEQFF. The CDR3 nucleotides are TGTGCCAGCAGCTATAGCGGGGTTTTCGTCAATGAGCAGTTCTTC. The rearrangement joins TRBV7-2 to TRBJ2-1; 8 bases agree with TRBD2. The germline V gene has CDR1 SGHTA and CDR2 FQGNSA. V shed 4 bases, J shed 6 bases, and the junction held 8 bases outside the gene matches. This CDR3 contains 15 residues.

The genes are TRBV4-3 and TRBJ2-3, with 8 bases aligning to TRBD2. This CDR3 has 17 residues. Germline CDR1 reads LGHNA; CDR2 reads YSLEER. Trimming took 0 bases from V and 4 from J; bases not matched to a gene: 9. The CDR3 loop reads CASSQDWGRREADTQYF. The CDR3 bases are TGCGCCAGCAGCCAAGATTGGGGCCGGCGGGAGGCAGATACGCAGTATTTT.

This clonotype was detected many times. The chain is built from TRBV11-2 and TRBJ1-6; weak D call: TRBD1 (6 bases). This CDR3 spans 15 amino acids. V was pared by 5 bases and J by 9 bases, with 17 bases between. Germline V lookup: CDR1 SGHAT, CDR2 FQNNGV. CDR3 bases: TGTGCCAGCAGCAAGACAGGATTTGGCATTTCACCCCTCCACTTT. Protein product: CASSKTGFGISPLHF. Together with reference TRBV11-2 and TRBJ1-6, the CDR3 gives the full variable domain: EAGVAQSPRYKIIEKRQSVAFWCNPISGHATLYWYQQILGQGPKLLIQFQNNGVVDDSQLPKDRFSAERLKGVDSTLKIQPAKLEDSAVYLCASSKTGFGISPLHFGNGTRLTVT.

In this sample, this clonotype turned up many times. The J gene is TRBJ2-5, the V gene TRBV30; tentative D call: TRBD2 (5 bases). The V gene's germline CDR1 is GTSNPN and CDR2 SVGIG (reference sequence). The CDR3 length is 13 residues. The V end lost 2 bases, the J end lost 5 bases, and 12 bases lay between the germline ends. CDR3 in DNA: TGTGCCTGGAGTTTCGGGAAGGGTGAGACCCAGTACTTC. Protein: CAWSFGKGETQYF.

The V call is TRBV24-1, the J call TRBJ2-5; no firm D call. The CDR3 runs to 13 residues. Trimming pared 5 bases from V and 3 bases from J, leaving 9 bases between. Germline V lookup: CDR1 KGHDR, CDR2 SFDVKD. CDR3 DNA: TGTGCCACCAGTGCATACGGTAAAGAGACCCAGTACTTC. Protein: CATSAYGKETQYF.

The rearrangement uses TRBV30 and TRBJ2-2; D remains unclear. The CDR3 length is 16 residues. Germline V gives CDR1 GTSNPN, CDR2 SVGIG (reference sequence). With 1 base removed from V and 0 bases from J, the gap between germline ends came to 12 bases. As DNA, the CDR3 is TGTGCCTGGAGTGCCCCGGTTTCCGCGAACACCGGGGAGCTGTTTTTT. Translating it yields CAWSAPVSANTGELFF.

This clonotype was counted only a few times. This chain connects TRBV7-2 to TRBJ2-3; possibly TRBD2 for D (6 bases). The V end lost 0 bases, the J end lost 2 bases, and 12 bases lay between the germline ends. Germline assignment: CDR1 SGHTA and CDR2 FQGNSA. The length of the CDR3 is 16 residues. The CDR3 loop reads CASSLAVSGATDTQYF. The DNA for the CDR3 is TGTGCCAGCAGCTTAGCCGTTAGCGGAGCCACAGATACGCAGTATTTT.

This clonotype was counted many times. This chain links TRBV20-1 with TRBJ2-1; 14 positions match TRBD2. V trimming: 6 bases; J trimming: 5 bases; junction bases outside the gene matches: 3. The CDR3 consists of 14 residues. The germline V gene encodes CDR1 DFQATT and CDR2 SNEGSKA (reference sequence). CDR3 DNA sequence: TGCAGTGCCCCGGGACTAGCGGGGGACAATGAGCAGTTCTTC. Translating it yields CSAPGLAGDNEQFF.